Listed below are T cell receptor beta chains from one sample, sequenced in a study of T cells after yellow fever vaccination. TCRdb used MiXCR to reprocess the 5' RACE reads, holding one entry per CDR3 protein. The sample lists around 530,000 distinct CDR3 sequences, about 17% occurring once. This specimen consisted of PBMCs, obtained about 5 days after the first yellow fever vaccination. The receptors come from a man younger than 35 who received the YFV17D yellow fever vaccine. Each CDR3 is given with its conserved first and last residue. Each record gives: V gene, J gene, CDR3 protein.

v_call: TRBV7-9; j_call: TRBJ1-1; cdr3_aa: CASSFWALNTEAFF
v_call: TRBV14; j_call: TRBJ2-2; cdr3_aa: CASSPLAQWATGELFF
v_call: TRBV5-1; j_call: TRBJ2-1; cdr3_aa: CASSLWLAGGNEQFF
v_call: TRBV29-1; j_call: TRBJ1-1; cdr3_aa: CSVEELNTEAFF
v_call: TRBV29-1; j_call: TRBJ2-7; cdr3_aa: CSVRWGISSYEQYF
v_call: TRBV5-6; j_call: TRBJ2-1; cdr3_aa: CASSKDRSSYNEQFF
v_call: TRBV12-3/TRBV12-4; j_call: TRBJ2-3; cdr3_aa: CASTSTGFTDTQYF
v_call: TRBV11-1; j_call: TRBJ2-1; cdr3_aa: CASSSRNLGLAGATYNEQFF
v_call: TRBV27; j_call: TRBJ2-7; cdr3_aa: CASSPRGTDSYEQYF
v_call: TRBV12-3/TRBV12-4; j_call: TRBJ2-3; cdr3_aa: CASSWPGEADTQYF
v_call: TRBV7-3; j_call: TRBJ2-7; cdr3_aa: CASSPNPVGRGLSYEQYF
v_call: TRBV11-1; j_call: TRBJ2-6; cdr3_aa: CASSLGQGQYSGANVLTF
v_call: TRBV5-6; j_call: TRBJ1-6; cdr3_aa: CASSLERHNSPLHF
v_call: TRBV9; j_call: TRBJ2-5; cdr3_aa: CASSVGTSGMVETQYF
v_call: TRBV9; j_call: TRBJ2-1; cdr3_aa: CASSRGVFVGLAGGSYNEQFF
v_call: TRBV7-9; j_call: TRBJ2-3; cdr3_aa: CASSDSLAGGLTDTQYF
v_call: TRBV7-9; j_call: TRBJ1-1; cdr3_aa: CASSLAVGEAFF
v_call: TRBV3-1; j_call: TRBJ1-1; cdr3_aa: CASSQYRQGPEAFF
v_call: TRBV5-6; j_call: TRBJ1-4; cdr3_aa: CASSLGLGEKLFF
v_call: TRBV6-4; j_call: TRBJ1-1; cdr3_aa: CASSVELNTEAFF
v_call: TRBV5-4; j_call: TRBJ1-1; cdr3_aa: CASSLPQGLNTEAFF
v_call: TRBV5-1; j_call: TRBJ2-4; cdr3_aa: CASSLDGGAKNIQYF
v_call: TRBV12-3/TRBV12-4; j_call: TRBJ2-5; cdr3_aa: CASSSSGGAQETQYF